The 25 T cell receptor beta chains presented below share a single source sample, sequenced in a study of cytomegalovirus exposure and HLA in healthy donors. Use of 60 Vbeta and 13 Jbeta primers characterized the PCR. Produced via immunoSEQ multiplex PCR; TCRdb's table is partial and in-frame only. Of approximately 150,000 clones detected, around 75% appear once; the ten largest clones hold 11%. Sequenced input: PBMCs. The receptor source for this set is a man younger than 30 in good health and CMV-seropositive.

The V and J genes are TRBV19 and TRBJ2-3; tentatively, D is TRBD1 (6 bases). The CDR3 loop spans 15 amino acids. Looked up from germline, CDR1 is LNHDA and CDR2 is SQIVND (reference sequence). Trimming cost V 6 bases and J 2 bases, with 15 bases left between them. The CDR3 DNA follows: TGTGCCAGTAGCGACCGGGACAAATCCACAGATACGCAGTATTTT. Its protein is CASSDRDKSTDTQYF.

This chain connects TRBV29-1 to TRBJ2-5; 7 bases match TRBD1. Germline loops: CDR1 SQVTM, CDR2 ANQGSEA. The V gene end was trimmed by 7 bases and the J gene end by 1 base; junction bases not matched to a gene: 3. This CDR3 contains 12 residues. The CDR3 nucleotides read TGCAGCGGACGACAGGGCCAAGAGACCCAGTACTTC. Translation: CSGRQGQETQYF.

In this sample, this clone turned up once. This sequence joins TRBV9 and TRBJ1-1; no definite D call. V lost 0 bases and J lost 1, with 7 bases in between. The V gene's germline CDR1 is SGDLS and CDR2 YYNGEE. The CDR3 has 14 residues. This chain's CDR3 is CASSVVEPNTEAFF. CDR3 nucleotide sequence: TGTGCCAGCAGCGTAGTGGAGCCGAACACTGAAGCTTTCTTT.

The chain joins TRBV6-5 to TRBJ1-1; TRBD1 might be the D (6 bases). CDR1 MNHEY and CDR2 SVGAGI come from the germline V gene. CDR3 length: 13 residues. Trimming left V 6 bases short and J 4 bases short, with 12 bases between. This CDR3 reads CASSLQGPTEAFF. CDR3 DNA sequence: TGTGCCAGCAGCTTACAGGGACCCACTGAAGCTTTCTTT.

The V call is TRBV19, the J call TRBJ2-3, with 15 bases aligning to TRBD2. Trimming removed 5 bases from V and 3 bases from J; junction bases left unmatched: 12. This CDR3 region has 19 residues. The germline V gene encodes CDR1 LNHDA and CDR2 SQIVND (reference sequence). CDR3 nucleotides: TGTGCCAGTAGTTCCCGTATGTCAGGGACTAGCGGGAGGACAGATACGCAGTATTTT. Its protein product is CASSSRMSGTSGRTDTQYF. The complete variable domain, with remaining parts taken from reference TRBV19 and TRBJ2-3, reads DGGITQSPKYLFRKEGQNVTLSCEQNLNHDAMYWYRQDPGQGLRLIYYSQIVNDFQKGDIAEGYSVSREKKESFPLTVTSAQKNPTAFYLCASSSRMSGTSGRTDTQYFGPGTRLTVL.

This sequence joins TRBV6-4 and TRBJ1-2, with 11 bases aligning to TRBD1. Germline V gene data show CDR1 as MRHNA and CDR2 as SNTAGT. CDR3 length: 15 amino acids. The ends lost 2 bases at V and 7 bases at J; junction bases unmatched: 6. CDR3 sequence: CASSDEDRGLGGYTF. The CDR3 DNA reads TGTGCCAGCAGTGACGAGGACAGGGGGCTAGGTGGCTACACCTTC.

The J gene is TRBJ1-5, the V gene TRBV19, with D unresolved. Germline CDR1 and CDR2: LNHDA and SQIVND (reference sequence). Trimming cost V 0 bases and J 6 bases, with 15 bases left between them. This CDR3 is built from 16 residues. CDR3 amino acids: CASSIDTRGSIQPQHF. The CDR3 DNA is TGTGCCAGTAGTATAGATACCCGGGGATCGATTCAGCCCCAGCATTTT.

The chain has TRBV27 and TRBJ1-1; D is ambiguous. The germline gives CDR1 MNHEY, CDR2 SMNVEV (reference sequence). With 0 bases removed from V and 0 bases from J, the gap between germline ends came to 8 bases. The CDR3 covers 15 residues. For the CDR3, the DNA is TGTGCCAGCAGTTTATCCTACGCCATGAACACTGAAGCTTTCTTT. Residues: CASSLSYAMNTEAFF.

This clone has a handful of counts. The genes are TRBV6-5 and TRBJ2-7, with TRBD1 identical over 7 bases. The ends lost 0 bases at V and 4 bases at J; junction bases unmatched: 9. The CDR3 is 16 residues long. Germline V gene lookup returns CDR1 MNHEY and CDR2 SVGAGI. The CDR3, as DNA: TGTGCCAGCAGTTACTCTGGGACAGAGCCGTTTTACGAGCAGTACTTC. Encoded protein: CASSYSGTEPFYEQYF.

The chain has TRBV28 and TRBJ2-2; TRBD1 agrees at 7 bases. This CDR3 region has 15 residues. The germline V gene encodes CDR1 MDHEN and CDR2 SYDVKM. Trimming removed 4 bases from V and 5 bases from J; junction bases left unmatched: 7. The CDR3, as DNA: TGTGCCAGCAGTTCCGACAGGGTCGGGACCGGGGAGCTGTTTTTT. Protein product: CASSSDRVGTGELFF. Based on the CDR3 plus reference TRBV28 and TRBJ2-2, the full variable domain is DVKVTQSSRYLVKRTGEKVFLECVQDMDHENMFWYRQDPGLGLRLIYFSYDVKMKEKGDIPEGYSVSREKKERFSLILESASTNQTSMYLCASSSDRVGTGELFFGEGSRLTVL.

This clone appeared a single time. CDR3 protein: CASSSTSGRAKFF. The CDR3 DNA follows: TGTGCCAGCAGTTCGACTAGCGGGAGGGCCAAGTTCTTC. The rearrangement links TRBV27 to TRBJ2-1; 14 bases match TRBD2. The CDR3 contains 13 residues. Germline trimming cut 4 bases from V and 14 bases from J; bases unmatched to any gene: 4. Per the germline V gene, CDR1 is MNHEY and CDR2 is SMNVEV (reference sequence).

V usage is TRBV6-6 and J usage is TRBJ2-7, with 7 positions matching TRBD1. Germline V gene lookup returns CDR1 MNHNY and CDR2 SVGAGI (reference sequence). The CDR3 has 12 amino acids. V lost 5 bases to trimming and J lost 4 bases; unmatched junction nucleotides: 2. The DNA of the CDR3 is TGTGCCAGCAGTCAACAGGGGTACGAGCAGTACTTC. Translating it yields CASSQQGYEQYF.

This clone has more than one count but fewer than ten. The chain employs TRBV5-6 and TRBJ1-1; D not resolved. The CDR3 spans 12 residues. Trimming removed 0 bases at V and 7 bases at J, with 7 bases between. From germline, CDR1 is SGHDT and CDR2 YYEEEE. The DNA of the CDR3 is TGTGCCAGCAGCTTGGCGGGTAGTGAAGCTTTCTTT. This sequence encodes CASSLAGSEAFF.

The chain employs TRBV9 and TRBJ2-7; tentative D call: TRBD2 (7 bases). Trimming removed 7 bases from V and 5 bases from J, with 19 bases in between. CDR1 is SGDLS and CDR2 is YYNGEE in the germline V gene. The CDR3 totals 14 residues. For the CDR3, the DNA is TGTGCCAGCTCGGGGGGCACTAAGAGCCACGAGCAGTACTTC. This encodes CASSGGTKSHEQYF.

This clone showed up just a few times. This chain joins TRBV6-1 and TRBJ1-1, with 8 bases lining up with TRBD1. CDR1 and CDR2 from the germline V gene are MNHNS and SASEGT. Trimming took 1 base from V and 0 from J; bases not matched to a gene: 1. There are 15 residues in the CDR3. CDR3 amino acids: CASSEDRGMNTEAFF. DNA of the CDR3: TGTGCCAGCAGTGAAGACAGGGGGATGAACACTGAAGCTTTCTTT.

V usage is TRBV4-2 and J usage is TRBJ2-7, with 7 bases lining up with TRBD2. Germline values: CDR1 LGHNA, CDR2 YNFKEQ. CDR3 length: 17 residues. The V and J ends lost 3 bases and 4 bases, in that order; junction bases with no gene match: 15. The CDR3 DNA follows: TGTGCCAGCAGCCATCCCATCGGGGAGGGCCGCCAGTACGAGCAGTACTTC. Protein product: CASSHPIGEGRQYEQYF.

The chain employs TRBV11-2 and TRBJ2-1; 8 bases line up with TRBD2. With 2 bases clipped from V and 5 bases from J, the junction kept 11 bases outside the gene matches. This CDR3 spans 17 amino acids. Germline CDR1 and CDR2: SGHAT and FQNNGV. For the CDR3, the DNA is TGTGCCAGCAGCTTACATCAGTGGAAGCGGGAGAACAATGAGCAGTTCTTC. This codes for CASSLHQWKRENNEQFF. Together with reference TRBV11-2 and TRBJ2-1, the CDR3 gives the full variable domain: EAGVAQSPRYKIIEKRQSVAFWCNPISGHATLYWYQQILGQGPKLLIQFQNNGVVDDSQLPKDRFSAERLKGVDSTLKIQPAKLEDSAVYLCASSLHQWKRENNEQFFGPGTRLTVL.

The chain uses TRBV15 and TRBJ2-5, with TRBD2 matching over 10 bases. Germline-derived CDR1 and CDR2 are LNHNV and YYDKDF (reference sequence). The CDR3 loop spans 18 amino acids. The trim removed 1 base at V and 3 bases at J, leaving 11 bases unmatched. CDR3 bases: TGTGCCACCAGCAGAGGGCTAGCGGGAGCGAAGCCCGAAGAGACCCAGTACTTC. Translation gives CATSRGLAGAKPEETQYF.

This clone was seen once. The CDR3 spells CASSIGTVSGNTIYF. For the CDR3, the DNA is TGTGCCAGCAGCATCGGGACAGTCTCTGGAAACACCATATATTTT. This rearrangement joins TRBV5-4 to TRBJ1-3; 7 nucleotides align to TRBD1. The CDR3 totals 15 residues. The junction had 4 bases not matched to a gene; V was cut back by 4 bases and J by 0 bases. Looked up from germline, CDR1 is SGHNT and CDR2 is YYREEE (reference sequence).

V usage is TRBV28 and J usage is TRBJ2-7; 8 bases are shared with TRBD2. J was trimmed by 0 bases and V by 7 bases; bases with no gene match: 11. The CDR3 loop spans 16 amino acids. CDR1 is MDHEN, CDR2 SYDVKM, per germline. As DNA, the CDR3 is TGTGCCAGCACCCCGGCGGGGCTAGCGGGCTCCTACGAGCAGTACTTC. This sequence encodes CASTPAGLAGSYEQYF.

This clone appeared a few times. The CDR3 DNA is TGCGCCAGCAGCCAAGATTGGGAGTTCGAGCAGTACTTC. This gives the protein CASSQDWEFEQYF. This chain connects TRBV4-1 to TRBJ2-7; D possibly corresponds to TRBD2 (5 bases). The V and J ends lost 0 bases and 6 bases respectively, with 9 bases between them. The CDR3 totals 13 residues. Germline V gene data show CDR1 as MGHRA and CDR2 as YSYEKL.

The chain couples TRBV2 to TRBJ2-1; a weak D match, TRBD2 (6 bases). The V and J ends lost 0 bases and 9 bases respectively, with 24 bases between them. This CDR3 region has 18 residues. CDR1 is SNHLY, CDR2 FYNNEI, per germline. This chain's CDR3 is CASSEAEAGGSGRGEQFF. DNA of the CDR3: TGTGCCAGCAGTGAAGCTGAGGCTGGCGGCTCTGGGCGGGGTGAGCAGTTCTTC. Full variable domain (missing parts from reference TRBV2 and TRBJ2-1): EPEVTQTPSHQVTQMGQEVILRCVPISNHLYFYWYRQILGQKVEFLVSFYNNEISEKSEIFDDQFSVERPDGSNFTLKIRSTKLEDSAMYFCASSEAEAGGSGRGEQFFGPGTRLTVL.

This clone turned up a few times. CDR3: CASSRQAISGNTIYF. Here the CDR3 DNA reads TGTGCCAGCAGCCGACAGGCGATCTCTGGAAACACCATATATTTT. The J gene is TRBJ1-3, the V gene TRBV7-9, with D possibly being TRBD1 (6 bases). Germline V gene lookup returns CDR1 SEHNR and CDR2 FQNEAQ (reference sequence). Trimming left V 5 bases short and J 0 bases short, with 11 bases between. This CDR3 has 15 residues. The full variable domain, in which reference TRBV7-9 and TRBJ1-3 provide the parts outside the CDR3, is DTGVSQNPRHKITKRGQNVTFRCDPISEHNRLYWYRQTLGQGPEFLTYFQNEAQLEKSRLLSDRFSAERPKGSFSTLEIQRTEQGDSAMYLCASSRQAISGNTIYFGEGSWLTVV.

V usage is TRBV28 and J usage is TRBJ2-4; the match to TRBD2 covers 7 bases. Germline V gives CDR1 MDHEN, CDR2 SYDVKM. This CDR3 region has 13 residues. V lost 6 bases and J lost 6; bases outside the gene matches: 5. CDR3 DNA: TGTGCCAGCAGCGCCGGGACTATAAACATTCAGTACTTC. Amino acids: CASSAGTINIQYF.

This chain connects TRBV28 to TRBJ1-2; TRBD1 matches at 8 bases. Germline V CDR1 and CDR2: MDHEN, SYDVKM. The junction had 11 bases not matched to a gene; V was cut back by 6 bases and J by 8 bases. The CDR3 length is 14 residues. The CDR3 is CASSSQEGQAGYTF. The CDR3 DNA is TGTGCCAGCAGCTCTCAAGAGGGACAGGCGGGCTACACCTTC.